This entry features one T cell receptor beta chain sequence. This sample stems from a study of CD8 T cells in Susac syndrome. The authors reverse transcribed roughly 0.5 to 1 ug RNA with random hexamers. MiXCR was run by TCRdb on the immunoSEQ multiplex PCR reads, yielding one entry per CDR3 protein. The data hold roughly 200,000 distinct CDR3 sequences, with more than 90% observed a single time. Purification of the CD8+ and CD4+ T cells relied on negative isolation, and TEMRA cells underwent FACS enrichment. After removal of 4 bases from V and 2 bases from J, the junction contained 5 bases not matched to a gene. The CDR3 totals 14 residues. CDR1 and CDR2 from the germline V gene are LGHNA and YNFKEQ.

The source of this sequence is a human donor with multiple sclerosis. The sample consisted of CD4+ T cells from PBMCs. This chain uses TRBV4-2 with TRBJ2-7, with 7 bases aligning to TRBD1. The CDR3 DNA reads TGTGCCAGCAGCCGGACAGGACAGACCTACGAGCAGTACTTC. Translated: CASSRTGQTYEQYF.